These T cell receptor beta chains were read from a single sample in a study of OX40 agonist ivuxolimab in advanced cancers. The table came from immunoSEQ multiplex PCR; TCRdb's copy has only in-frame clones and leaves some out. The sample yields about 19,000 clones, 83% seen once. Sequencing used CD4+ or CD8+ T cells sorted from blood, obtained in a trial of the OX40 agonist ivuxolimab. These receptors all stem from an adult with an advanced solid tumor such as melanoma, head and neck, liver or kidney cancer. The CDR3 runs from the conserved cysteine through the conserved F or W. The order of the fields is J gene, clone size, D gene, V gene, CDR3 DNA, CDR3 protein. A D gene is named only where the DNA matches it firmly. Rows may omit the clone size; those that give it use once, few, many or a size class.

>TRBJ2-5|NA|TRBD2|TRBV4-1
TGCGCCAGCAGCACTAGCGGGGGGGCGCAGGAGACCCAGTACTTC
CASSTSGGAQETQYF
>TRBJ2-3|NA|NA|TRBV6-4
TGTGCCAGCAGTGAAGCTACTACGCAGTATTTT
CASSEATTQYF
>TRBJ2-6|once|NA|TRBV28
TGTGCCAGCAAACTCAGGATGGAGAAATTCTCTGGGGCCAACGTCCTGACTTTC
CASKLRMEKFSGANVLTF
>TRBJ2-1|NA|NA|TRBV10-2
TGCGCCAGCAGCGACCCAGGGGAGAGCTCCTACAATGAGCAGTTCTTC
CASSDPGESSYNEQFF
>TRBJ1-1|medium-sized|TRBD1|TRBV6-5
TGTGCCAGCAGTTACAGCCCGACAGGGGGCTTCACTGAAGCTTTCTTT
CASSYSPTGGFTEAFF
>TRBJ1-1|NA|NA|TRBV6-1
TGTGCCAGCAGTGCAATACGGTGGGGGTCCTCTGAAGCTTTCTTT
CASSAIRWGSSEAFF
>TRBJ2-7|NA|NA|TRBV7-3
TGTGCCAGCAGCTTAACGAGCTCCTACGAGCAGTACTTC
CASSLTSSYEQYF
>TRBJ1-5|NA|NA|TRBV2
TGTGCCAGCAGTGGGGTGACAGATAGCAATCAGCCCCAGCATTTT
CASSGVTDSNQPQHF
>TRBJ2-5|few|TRBD1|TRBV28
TGTGCCAGCAGGCCAACGACAGGGGAAGAGACCCAGTACTTC
CASRPTTGEETQYF
>TRBJ1-1|NA|NA|TRBV29-1
TGCAGCGCCGATATAGGAGGAGGGGACACTGAAGCTTTCTTT
CSADIGGGDTEAFF
>TRBJ2-7|NA|TRBD1|TRBV6-5
TGTGCCAGCAGTCAGGACAGGGACATATCCTACGAGCAGTACTTC
CASSQDRDISYEQYF
>TRBJ1-1|NA|NA|TRBV7-8
TGTGCCAGCAGCTTAGCCGGGGTACCGGGGGACACTGAAGCTTTCTTT
CASSLAGVPGDTEAFF
>TRBJ2-1|once|TRBD2|TRBV7-3
TGTGCCAGCAGCTTAAGGGGCGGGAGGCGGTCCTACAATGAGCAGTTCTTC
CASSLRGGRRSYNEQFF
>TRBJ1-1|few|TRBD1|TRBV29-1
TGCAGCGTTGTGGCCGGACAGGTAAACACTGAAGCTTTCTTT
CSVVAGQVNTEAFF